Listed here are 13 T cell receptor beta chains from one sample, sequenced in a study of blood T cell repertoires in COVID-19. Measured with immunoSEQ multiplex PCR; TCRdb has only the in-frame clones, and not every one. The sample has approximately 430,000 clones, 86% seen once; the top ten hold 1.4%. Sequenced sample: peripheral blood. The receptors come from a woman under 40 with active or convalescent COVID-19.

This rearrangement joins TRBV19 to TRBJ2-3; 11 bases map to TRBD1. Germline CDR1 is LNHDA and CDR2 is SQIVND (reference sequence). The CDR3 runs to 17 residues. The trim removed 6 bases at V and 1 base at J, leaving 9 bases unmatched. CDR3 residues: CASSNVLGQGGTDTQYF. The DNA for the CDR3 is TGTGCCAGTAGCAACGTATTGGGACAGGGGGGCACAGATACGCAGTATTTT.

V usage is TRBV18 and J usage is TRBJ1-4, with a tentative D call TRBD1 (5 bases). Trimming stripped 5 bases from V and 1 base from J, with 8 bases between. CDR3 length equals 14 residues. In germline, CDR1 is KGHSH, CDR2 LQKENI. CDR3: CASSRGRTNEKLFF. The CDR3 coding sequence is TGTGCCAGCTCAAGGGGCAGAACTAATGAAAAACTGTTTTTT.

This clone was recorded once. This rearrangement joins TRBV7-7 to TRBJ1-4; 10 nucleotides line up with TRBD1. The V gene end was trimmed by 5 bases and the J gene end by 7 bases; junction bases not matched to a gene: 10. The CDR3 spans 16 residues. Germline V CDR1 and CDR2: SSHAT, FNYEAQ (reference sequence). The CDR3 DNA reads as TGTGCCAGCAGCGCCGGAACCGGGACAGGGGTTGAAAAACTGTTTTTT. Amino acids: CASSAGTGTGVEKLFF.

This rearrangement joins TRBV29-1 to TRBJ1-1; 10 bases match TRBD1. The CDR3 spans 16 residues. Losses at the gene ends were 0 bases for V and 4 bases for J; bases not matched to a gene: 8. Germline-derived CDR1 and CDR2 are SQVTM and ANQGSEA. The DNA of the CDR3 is TGCAGCGTTGAAGATCCCGGGACAGGGGACGGCACTGAAGCTTTCTTT. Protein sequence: CSVEDPGTGDGTEAFF.

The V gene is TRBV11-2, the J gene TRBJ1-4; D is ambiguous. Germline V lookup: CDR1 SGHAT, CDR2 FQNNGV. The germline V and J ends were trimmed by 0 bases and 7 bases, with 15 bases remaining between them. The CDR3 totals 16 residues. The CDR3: CASSLDYAIKSEKLFF. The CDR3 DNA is TGTGCCAGCAGCTTAGATTATGCCATTAAGAGTGAAAAACTGTTTTTT.

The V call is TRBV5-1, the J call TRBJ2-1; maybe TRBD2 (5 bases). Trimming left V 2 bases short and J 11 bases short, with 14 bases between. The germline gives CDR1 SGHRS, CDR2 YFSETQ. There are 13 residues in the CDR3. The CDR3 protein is CASSFVQREQQFF. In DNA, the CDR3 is TGCGCCAGCAGCTTCGTGCAACGGGAACAGCAGTTCTTC.

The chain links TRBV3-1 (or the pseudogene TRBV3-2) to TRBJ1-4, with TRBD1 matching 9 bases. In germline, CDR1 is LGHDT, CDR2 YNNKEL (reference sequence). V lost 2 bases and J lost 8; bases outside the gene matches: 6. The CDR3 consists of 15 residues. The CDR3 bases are TGTGCCAGCAGCCAATCCGTACAGGGGGCCGAAAAACTGTTTTTT. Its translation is CASSQSVQGAEKLFF.

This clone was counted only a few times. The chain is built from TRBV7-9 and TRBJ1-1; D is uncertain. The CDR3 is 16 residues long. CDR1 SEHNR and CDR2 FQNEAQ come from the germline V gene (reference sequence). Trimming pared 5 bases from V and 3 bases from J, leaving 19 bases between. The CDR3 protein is CASSPRFMGRDTEAFF. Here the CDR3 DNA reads TGTGCCAGCAGCCCCCGTTTTATGGGGAGGGACACTGAAGCTTTCTTT.

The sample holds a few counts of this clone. The DNA for the CDR3 is TGTGCCACCAGCACCGACCCCGACAGAAACACTGAAGCTTTCTTT. This translates into CATSTDPDRNTEAFF. V gene TRBV15 combines with J gene TRBJ1-1, with a weak D call TRBD1 (5 bases). Germline V gene data show CDR1 as LNHNV and CDR2 as YYDKDF (reference sequence). Trimming took 4 bases from V and 2 from J, leaving 14 bases between them. The CDR3 consists of 15 residues.

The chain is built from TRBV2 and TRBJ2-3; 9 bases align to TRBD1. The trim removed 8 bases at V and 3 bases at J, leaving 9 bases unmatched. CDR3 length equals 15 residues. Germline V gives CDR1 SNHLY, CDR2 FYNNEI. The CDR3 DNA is TGTGCCAGCCTAGTCTACAGGGGGCGAACAGATACGCAGTATTTT. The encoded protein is CASLVYRGRTDTQYF.

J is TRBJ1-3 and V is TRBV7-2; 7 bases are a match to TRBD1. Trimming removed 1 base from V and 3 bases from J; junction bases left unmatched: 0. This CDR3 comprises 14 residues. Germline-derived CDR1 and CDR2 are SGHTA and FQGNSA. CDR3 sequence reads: CASSLGDSGNTIYF. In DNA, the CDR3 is TGTGCCAGCAGCTTAGGGGACAGTGGAAACACCATATATTTT.

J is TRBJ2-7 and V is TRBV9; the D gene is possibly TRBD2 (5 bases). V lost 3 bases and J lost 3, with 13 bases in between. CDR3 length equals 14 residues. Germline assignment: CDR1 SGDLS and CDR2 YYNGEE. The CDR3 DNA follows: TGTGCCAGCAGCGCCAGTACCGGGGTCTACGAGCAGTACTTC. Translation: CASSASTGVYEQYF.

This CDR3 is CASRSSMGYNEQFF. The CDR3 nucleotides read TGTGCCAGCAGATCTAGTATGGGTTACAATGAGCAGTTCTTC. This chain joins TRBV11-2 and TRBJ2-1; D remains ambiguous. The CDR3 loop spans 14 amino acids. Germline V CDR1 and CDR2: SGHAT, FQNNGV. The ends were cut back, 6 bases at V and 4 bases at J, with 13 bases in the middle.